A selection of T cell receptor beta chains follows, all from one sample in a study of graft-versus-host responses after intestinal transplantation. Libraries were prepared by immunoSEQ multiplex PCR; TCRdb keeps only in-frame clonotypes and omits some of them. Among about 43,000 clones listed, about 95% were seen once. The material was PBMCs, obtained more than 310 days after intestinal transplant. All receptors come from a human patient who received an intestinal transplant, so some T cells may come from the graft donor. The CDR3 runs from the conserved cysteine through the conserved F or W. D genes are given only for firm matches. Only part of the rows carry a size: once, few, many, or a class if the clone is expanded.

clone_size d_call j_call v_call cdr3_aa cdr3_nt
once . TRBJ2-5 TRBV7-9 CASSSETQYF TGTGCCAGCAGCTCAGAGACCCAGTACTTC
. . TRBJ2-4 TRBV19 CATQDWGAKNIQYF TGTGCCACCCAAGATTGGGGGGCCAAAAACATTCAGTACTTC
. TRBD1 TRBJ1-6 TRBV5-5 CASSLLPEWQGVSPLHF TGTGCCAGCAGCTTGCTTCCCGAGTGGCAGGGGGTTTCACCCCTCCACTTT
. TRBD1 TRBJ1-5 TRBV11-3 CASSSGPGTGGNQPQHF TGTGCCAGCAGCTCCGGCCCCGGGACAGGGGGCAATCAGCCCCAGCATTTT
. TRBD1 TRBJ2-1 TRBV5-1 CASSFRDRGSEQFF TGCGCCAGCAGCTTCCGGGACAGGGGTAGTGAGCAGTTCTTC
. . TRBJ2-5 TRBV28 CASSLFDGAPQETQYF TGTGCCAGCAGTTTATTTGATGGGGCGCCCCAAGAGACCCAGTACTTC
. TRBD2 TRBJ2-3 TRBV5-1 CASSLELAGVSTDTQYF TGCGCCAGCAGCTTAGAACTAGCGGGGGTATCCACAGATACGCAGTATTTT
. . TRBJ2-7 TRBV11-2 CASSLESPEQYF TGTGCCAGCAGCTTAGAGTCCCCAGAGCAGTACTTC
. TRBD1 TRBJ2-2 TRBV6-6 CASSGHYRGRNGELFF TGTGCCAGCAGTGGGCATTACAGGGGGCGGAACGGGGAGCTGTTTTTT
. TRBD2 TRBJ2-3 TRBV27 CASSLSSGRVDTQYF TGTGCCAGCAGTTTATCCAGCGGGAGAGTTGATACGCAGTATTTT
. TRBD2 TRBJ2-7 TRBV28 CASSTTSGSSYEQYF TGTGCCAGCAGTACCACTAGCGGGAGTTCCTACGAGCAGTACTTC
. TRBD1 TRBJ1-2 TRBV2 CASSSGGMGYGYTF TGTGCCAGCAGTTCAGGGGGTATGGGCTATGGCTACACCTTC
. . TRBJ1-1 TRBV5-4 CASSLDQNTEAFF TGTGCCAGCAGCCTAGACCAAAACACTGAAGCTTTCTTT
once TRBD1 TRBJ1-6 TRBV19 CASSSGQGLSSPLHF TGTGCCAGTAGTAGCGGACAGGGGTTGAGTTCACCCCTCCACTTT
. . TRBJ1-1 TRBV18 CASSPRQNTEAFF TGTGCCAGCTCACCACGACAGAACACTGAAGCTTTCTTT
. . TRBJ2-5 TRBV13 CASSLGRTGQPETQYF TGTGCCAGCAGCTTAGGACGGACTGGCCAGCCGGAGACCCAGTACTTC
. TRBD1 TRBJ2-7 TRBV6-5 CATTIAGQGSYEQYF TGTGCCACCACTATTGCGGGACAGGGATCCTACGAGCAGTACTTC
. TRBD1 TRBJ1-1 TRBV6-5 CASSYSRTGDRGFF TGTGCCAGCAGTTACTCCCGAACAGGGGACCGGGGTTTCTTT
once TRBD1 TRBJ2-2 TRBV28 CASSPDVGTGFAGELFF TGTGCCAGCAGCCCAGATGTCGGGACAGGGTTTGCCGGGGAGCTGTTTTTT
. . TRBJ2-5 TRBV7-3 CASSQDRFQETQYF TGTGCCAGCAGCCAGGACAGATTCCAAGAGACCCAGTACTTC
. TRBD2 TRBJ2-3 TRBV29-1 CSVVPNFKLAESTDTQYF TGCAGCGTTGTCCCCAATTTCAAACTAGCGGAGAGCACAGATACGCAGTATTTT
. . TRBJ1-2 TRBV7-9 CASTLRSGASPYGYTF TGTGCCAGCACCCTACGTTCAGGGGCTTCTCCCTATGGCTACACCTTC
. . TRBJ1-1 TRBV15 CATSDPGNTEAFF TGTGCCACCAGCGATCCCGGGAACACTGAAGCTTTCTTT
. . TRBJ1-6 TRBV6-1 CASTPGRNSPLHF TGTGCCAGCACCCCGGGACGTAATTCACCCCTCCACTTT
. TRBD2 TRBJ2-3 TRBV27 CASNGLAGALDTQYF TGTGCCAGCAATGGACTAGCGGGAGCTTTAGATACGCAGTATTTT
. TRBD2 TRBJ2-7 TRBV14 CASSQLAGDYEQYF TGTGCCAGCAGCCAATTAGCGGGGGACTACGAGCAGTACTTC
few . TRBJ1-3 TRBV19 CASSILGLGNTIYF TGTGCCAGTAGTATACTGGGACTCGGAAACACCATATATTTT
few . TRBJ2-3 TRBV7-2 CASSAGQSTDTQYF TGTGCCAGCAGCGCGGGACAGTCCACAGATACGCAGTATTTT
once . TRBJ1-6 TRBV2 CASSVGSPLHF TGTGCCAGCAGTGTTGGTTCACCCCTCCACTTT
. TRBD1 TRBJ1-4 TRBV4-1 CASSQKEGWGQSTTNEKLFF TGCGCCAGCAGCCAAAAGGAGGGATGGGGACAGAGCACAACTAATGAAAAACTGTTTTTT
. TRBD1 TRBJ1-5 TRBV5-4 CASSLAGNRGRGQPQHF TGTGCCAGCAGCTTGGCCGGGAACAGGGGGCGAGGGCAGCCCCAGCATTTT
. . TRBJ2-5 TRBV6-1 CASRRRVQETQYF TGTGCCAGCAGGCGCAGGGTACAAGAGACCCAGTACTTC
. . TRBJ2-7 TRBV4-1 CASSQESVYEQYF TGCGCCAGCAGCCAAGAGAGCGTTTACGAGCAGTACTTC
. . TRBJ2-7 TRBV6-4 CASSLGLYEQYF TGTGCCAGCAGCTTAGGTCTTTACGAGCAGTACTTC